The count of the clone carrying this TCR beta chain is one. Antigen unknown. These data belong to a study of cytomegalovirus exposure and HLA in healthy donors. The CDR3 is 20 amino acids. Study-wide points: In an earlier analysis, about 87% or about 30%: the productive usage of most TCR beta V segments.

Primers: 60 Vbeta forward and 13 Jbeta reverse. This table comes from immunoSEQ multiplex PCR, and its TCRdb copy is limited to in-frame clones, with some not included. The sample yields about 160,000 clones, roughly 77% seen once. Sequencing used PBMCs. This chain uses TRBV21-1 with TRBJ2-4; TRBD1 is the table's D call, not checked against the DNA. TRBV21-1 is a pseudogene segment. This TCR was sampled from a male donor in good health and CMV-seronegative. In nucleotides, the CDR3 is TGTGCCAGCAGCAAAGTTCCTTCGGGACAGGGCGATCGAGCCAAAAACATTCAGTACTTC. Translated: CASSKVPSGQGDRAKNIQYF.